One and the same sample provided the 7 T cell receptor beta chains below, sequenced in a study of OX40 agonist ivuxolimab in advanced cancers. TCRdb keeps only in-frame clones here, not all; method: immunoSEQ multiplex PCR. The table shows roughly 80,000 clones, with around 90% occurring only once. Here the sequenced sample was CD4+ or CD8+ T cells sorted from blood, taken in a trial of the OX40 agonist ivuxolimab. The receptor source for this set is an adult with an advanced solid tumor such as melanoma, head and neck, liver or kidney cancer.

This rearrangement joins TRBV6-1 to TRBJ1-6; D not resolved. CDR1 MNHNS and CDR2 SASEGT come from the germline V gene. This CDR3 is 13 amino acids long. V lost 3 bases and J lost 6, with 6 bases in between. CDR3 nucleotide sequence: TGTGCCAGCAGTGATAGTTTTAATTCACCCCTCCACTTT. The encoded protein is CASSDSFNSPLHF.

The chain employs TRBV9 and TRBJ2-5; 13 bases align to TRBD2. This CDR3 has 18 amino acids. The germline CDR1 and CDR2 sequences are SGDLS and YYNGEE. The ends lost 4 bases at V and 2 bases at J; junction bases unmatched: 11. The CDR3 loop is CASSPRTSGREAQETQYF. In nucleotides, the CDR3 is TGTGCCAGCAGCCCACGGACTAGCGGGAGAGAGGCGCAAGAGACCCAGTACTTC.

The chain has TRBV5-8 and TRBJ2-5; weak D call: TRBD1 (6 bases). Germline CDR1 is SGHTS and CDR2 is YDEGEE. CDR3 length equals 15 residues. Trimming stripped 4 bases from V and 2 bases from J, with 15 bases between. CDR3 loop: CASSLAGRGQETQYF. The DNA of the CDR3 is TGTGCCAGCAGCCTGGCAGGTAGGGGGCAAGAGACCCAGTACTTC.

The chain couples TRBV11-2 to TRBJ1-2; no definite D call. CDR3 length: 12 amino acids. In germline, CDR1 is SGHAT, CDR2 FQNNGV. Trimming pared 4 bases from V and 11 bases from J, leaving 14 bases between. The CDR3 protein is CASSSPRMVYTF. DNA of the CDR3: TGTGCCAGCAGCTCCCCTCGTATGGTATACACCTTC.

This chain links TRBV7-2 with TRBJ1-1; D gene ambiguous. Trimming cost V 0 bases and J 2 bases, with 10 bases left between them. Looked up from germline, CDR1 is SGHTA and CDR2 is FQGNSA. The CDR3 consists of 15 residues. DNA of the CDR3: TGTGCCAGCAGCTTAGCAGGGCCCCGAAACACTGAAGCTTTCTTT. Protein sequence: CASSLAGPRNTEAFF. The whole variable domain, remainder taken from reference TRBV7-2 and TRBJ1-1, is GAGVSQSPSNKVTEKGKDVELRCDPISGHTALYWYRQSLGQGLEFLIYFQGNSAPDKSGLPSDRFSAERTGGSVSTLTIQRTQQEDSAVYLCASSLAGPRNTEAFFGQGTRLTVV.

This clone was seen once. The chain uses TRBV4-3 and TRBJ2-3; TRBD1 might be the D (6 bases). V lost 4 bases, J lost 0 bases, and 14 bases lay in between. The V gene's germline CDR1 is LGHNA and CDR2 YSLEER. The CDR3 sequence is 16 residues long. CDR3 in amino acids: CASSLTGTGSTDTQYF. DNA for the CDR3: TGCGCCAGCAGCCTAACAGGGACGGGGAGCACAGATACGCAGTATTTT.

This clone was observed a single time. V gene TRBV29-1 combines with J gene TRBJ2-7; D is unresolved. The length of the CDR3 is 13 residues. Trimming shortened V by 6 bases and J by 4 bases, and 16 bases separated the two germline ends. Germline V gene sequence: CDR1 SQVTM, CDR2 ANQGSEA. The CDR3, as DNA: TGCAGCGTCTCCGACTTAGGCCTTTACGAGCAGTACTTC. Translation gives CSVSDLGLYEQYF.